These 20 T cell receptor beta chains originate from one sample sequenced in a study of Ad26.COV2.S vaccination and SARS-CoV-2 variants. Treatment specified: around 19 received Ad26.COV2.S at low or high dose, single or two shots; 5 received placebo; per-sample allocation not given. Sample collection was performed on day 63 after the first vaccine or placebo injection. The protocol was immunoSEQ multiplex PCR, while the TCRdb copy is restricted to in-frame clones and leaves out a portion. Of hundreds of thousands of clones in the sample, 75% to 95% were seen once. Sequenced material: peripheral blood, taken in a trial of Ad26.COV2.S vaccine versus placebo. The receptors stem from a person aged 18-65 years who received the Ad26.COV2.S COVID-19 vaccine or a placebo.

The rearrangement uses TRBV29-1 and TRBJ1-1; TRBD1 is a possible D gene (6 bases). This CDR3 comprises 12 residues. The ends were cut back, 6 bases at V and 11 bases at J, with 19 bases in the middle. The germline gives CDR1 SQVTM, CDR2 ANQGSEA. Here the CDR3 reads CSVPTGSFGAFF. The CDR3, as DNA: TGCAGCGTCCCCACAGGGTCCTTCGGCGCTTTCTTT. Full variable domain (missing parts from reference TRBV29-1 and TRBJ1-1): SAVISQKPSRDICQRGTSLTIQCQVDSQVTMMFWYRQQPGQSLTLIATANQGSEATYESGFVIDKFPISRPNLTFSTLTVSNMSPEDSSIYLCSVPTGSFGAFFGQGTRLTVV.

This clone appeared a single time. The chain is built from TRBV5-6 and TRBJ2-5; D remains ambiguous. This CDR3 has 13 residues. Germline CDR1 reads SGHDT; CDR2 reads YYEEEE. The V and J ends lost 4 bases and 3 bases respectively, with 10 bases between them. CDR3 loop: CASSAADEETQYF. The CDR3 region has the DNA TGTGCCAGCAGCGCTGCGGACGAAGAGACCCAGTACTTC.

The DNA for the CDR3 is TGTGCCAGCAGTTCACTGCTCTCGGGGGCGGTCTATGGCTACACCTTC. Protein: CASSSLLSGAVYGYTF. The chain employs TRBV27 and TRBJ1-2; a possible D gene is TRBD1 (6 bases). Per the germline V gene, CDR1 is MNHEY and CDR2 is SMNVEV (reference sequence). Trimming took off 4 bases at V and 4 bases at J, with 19 bases between the two ends. This CDR3 is built from 16 residues.

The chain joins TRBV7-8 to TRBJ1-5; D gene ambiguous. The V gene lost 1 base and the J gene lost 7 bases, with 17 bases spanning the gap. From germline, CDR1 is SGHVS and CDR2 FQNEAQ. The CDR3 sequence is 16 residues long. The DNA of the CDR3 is TGTGCCAGCAGCTTAGGTTCGGTCGGCGCCCGGCAGCCCCAGCATTTT. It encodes CASSLGSVGARQPQHF.

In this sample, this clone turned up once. CDR3 DNA sequence: TGCGCCAGCAGCGGAGGGACTAGCGGGAGTTTAACAGATACGCAGTATTTT. This encodes CASSGGTSGSLTDTQYF. This chain connects TRBV5-1 to TRBJ2-3; 14 nucleotides align to TRBD2. The CDR3 spans 17 residues. CDR1 is SGHRS, CDR2 YFSETQ, per germline. Trimming at V came to 4 bases and at J to 3 bases, leaving 7 bases not matched to a gene.

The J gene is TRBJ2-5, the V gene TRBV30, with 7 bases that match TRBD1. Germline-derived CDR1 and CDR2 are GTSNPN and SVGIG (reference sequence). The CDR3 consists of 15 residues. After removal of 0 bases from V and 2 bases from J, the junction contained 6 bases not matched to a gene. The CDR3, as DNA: TGTGCCTGGAGTGTAGGGGGCCAGGGACAAGAGACCCAGTACTTC. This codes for CAWSVGGQGQETQYF.

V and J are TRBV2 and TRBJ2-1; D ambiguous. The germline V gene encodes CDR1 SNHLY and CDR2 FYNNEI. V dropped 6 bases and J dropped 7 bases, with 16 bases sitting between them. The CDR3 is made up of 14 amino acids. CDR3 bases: TGTGCCAGCAGGGCCAGTGAGGTTTTGAATGAGCAGTTCTTC. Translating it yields CASRASEVLNEQFF.

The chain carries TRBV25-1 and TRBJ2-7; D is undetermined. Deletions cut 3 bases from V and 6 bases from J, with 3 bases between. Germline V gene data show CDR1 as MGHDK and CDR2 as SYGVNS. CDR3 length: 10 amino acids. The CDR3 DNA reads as TGTGCCAGCAGTGATCGCGAGCAGTACTTC. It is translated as CASSDREQYF.

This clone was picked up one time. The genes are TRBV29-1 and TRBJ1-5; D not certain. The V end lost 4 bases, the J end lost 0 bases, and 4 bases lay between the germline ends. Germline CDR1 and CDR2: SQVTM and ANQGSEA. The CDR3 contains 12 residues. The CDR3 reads CSVVDSNQPQHF. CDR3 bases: TGCAGCGTTGTAGATAGCAATCAGCCCCAGCATTTT.

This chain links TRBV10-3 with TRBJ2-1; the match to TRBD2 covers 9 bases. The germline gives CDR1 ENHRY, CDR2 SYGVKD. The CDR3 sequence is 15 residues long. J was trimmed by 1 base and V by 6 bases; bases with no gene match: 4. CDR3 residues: CAISRTSESYNEQFF. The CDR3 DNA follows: TGTGCCATCAGCAGGACTAGCGAGTCCTACAATGAGCAGTTCTTC.

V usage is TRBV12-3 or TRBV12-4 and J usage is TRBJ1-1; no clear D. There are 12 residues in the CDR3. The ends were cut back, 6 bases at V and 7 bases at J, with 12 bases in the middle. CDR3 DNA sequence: TGTGCCAGCAGATCAGGCGGCGGTGAAGCTTTCTTT. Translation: CASRSGGGEAFF.

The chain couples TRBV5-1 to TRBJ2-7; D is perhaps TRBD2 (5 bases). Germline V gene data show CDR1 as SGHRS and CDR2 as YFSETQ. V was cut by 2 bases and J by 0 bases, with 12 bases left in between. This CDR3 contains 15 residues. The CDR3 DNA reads TGCGCCAGCAGCTTCCATAGCGCCGACTCCTACGAGCAGTACTTC. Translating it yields CASSFHSADSYEQYF.

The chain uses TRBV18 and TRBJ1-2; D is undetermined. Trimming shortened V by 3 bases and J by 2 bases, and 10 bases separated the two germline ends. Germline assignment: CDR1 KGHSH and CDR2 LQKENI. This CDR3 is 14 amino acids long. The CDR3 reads CASSPPNRNYGYTF. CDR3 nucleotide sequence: TGTGCCAGCTCACCCCCGAACCGCAACTATGGCTACACCTTC.

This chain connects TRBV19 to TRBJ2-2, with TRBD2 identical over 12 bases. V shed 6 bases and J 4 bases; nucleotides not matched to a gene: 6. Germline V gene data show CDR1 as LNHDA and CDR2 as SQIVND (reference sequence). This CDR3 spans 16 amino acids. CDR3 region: CASSLGLAGRTGELFF. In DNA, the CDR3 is TGTGCCAGTAGCCTCGGACTAGCGGGACGCACCGGGGAGCTGTTTTTT. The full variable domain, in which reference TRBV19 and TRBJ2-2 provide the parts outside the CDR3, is DGGITQSPKYLFRKEGQNVTLSCEQNLNHDAMYWYRQDPGQGLRLIYYSQIVNDFQKGDIAEGYSVSREKKESFPLTVTSAQKNPTAFYLCASSLGLAGRTGELFFGEGSRLTVL.

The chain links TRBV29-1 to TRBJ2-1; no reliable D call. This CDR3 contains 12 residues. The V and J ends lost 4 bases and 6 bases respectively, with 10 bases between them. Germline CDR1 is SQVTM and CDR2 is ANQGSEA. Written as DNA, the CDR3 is TGCAGCGTTGCATACAGAATCAATGAGCAGTTCTTC. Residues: CSVAYRINEQFF.

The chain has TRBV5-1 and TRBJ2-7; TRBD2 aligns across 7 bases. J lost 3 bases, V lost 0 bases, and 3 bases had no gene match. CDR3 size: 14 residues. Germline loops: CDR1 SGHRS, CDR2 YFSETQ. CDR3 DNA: TGCGCCAGCAGCTTGGGGCGGGAGAACTACGAGCAGTACTTC. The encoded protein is CASSLGRENYEQYF.

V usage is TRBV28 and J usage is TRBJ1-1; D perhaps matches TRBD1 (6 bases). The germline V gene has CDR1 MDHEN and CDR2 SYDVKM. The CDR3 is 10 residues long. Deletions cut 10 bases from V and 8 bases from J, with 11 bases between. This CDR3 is CATRQAEAFF. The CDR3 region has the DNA TGTGCCACCAGACAGGCAGAAGCTTTCTTT.

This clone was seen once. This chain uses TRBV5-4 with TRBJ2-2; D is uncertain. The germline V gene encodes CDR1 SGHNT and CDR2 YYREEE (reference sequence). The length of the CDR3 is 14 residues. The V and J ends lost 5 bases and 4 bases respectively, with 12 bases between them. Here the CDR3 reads CASSPRDSTGELFF. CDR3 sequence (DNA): TGTGCCAGCAGTCCCCGTGATTCCACCGGGGAGCTGTTTTTT.

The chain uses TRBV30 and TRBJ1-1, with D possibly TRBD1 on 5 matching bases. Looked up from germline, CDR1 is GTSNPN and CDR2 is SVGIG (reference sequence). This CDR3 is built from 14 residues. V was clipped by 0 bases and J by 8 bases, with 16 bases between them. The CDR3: CAWSVKGVRAEAFF. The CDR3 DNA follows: TGTGCCTGGAGTGTAAAAGGGGTCAGGGCGGAAGCTTTCTTT.

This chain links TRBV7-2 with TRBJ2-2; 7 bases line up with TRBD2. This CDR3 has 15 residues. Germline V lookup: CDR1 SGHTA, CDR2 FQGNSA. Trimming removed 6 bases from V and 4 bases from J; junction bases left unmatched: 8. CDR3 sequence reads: CASSPSGISTGELFF. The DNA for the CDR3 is TGTGCCAGCAGTCCGAGCGGGATAAGCACCGGGGAGCTGTTTTTT. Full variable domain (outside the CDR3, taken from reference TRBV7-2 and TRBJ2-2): GAGVSQSPSNKVTEKGKDVELRCDPISGHTALYWYRQSLGQGLEFLIYFQGNSAPDKSGLPSDRFSAERTGGSVSTLTIQRTQQEDSAVYLCASSPSGISTGELFFGEGSRLTVL.